Included here is one TCR beta chain sequence, with context. Its target is not known. This CDR3 is 15 amino acids long. Per germline, CDR1 MGHRA and CDR2 YSYEKL. With 1 base removed from V and 11 bases from J, the gap between germline ends came to 18 bases. The data were taken from a study of cytomegalovirus exposure and HLA in healthy donors. Notes on the study in general: Rarity characterized most TCR sequences, yet some public TCRs appeared in many donors.

Use of 60 Vbeta and 13 Jbeta primers characterized the PCR. Original analysis: Roughly 10 million shared chains were among tens of millions of unique TCR beta chains counted in a later analysis. The repertoire was sequenced with immunoSEQ multiplex PCR; TCRdb's copy has only in-frame clones and lacks some. V and J calls and clone size are as listed in that table; D and trimming were resolved from the DNA. The sample holds some 130,000 clones, around 79% seen once. The sequenced material came from PBMCs. The chain employs TRBV4-1 and TRBJ1-5; maybe TRBD1 (5 bases). This receptor was identified in a woman between 40 and 50 years old in good health and CMV-seronegative. CDR3 sequence: CASSQVTGKGGSQHF. CDR3 DNA sequence: TGCGCCAGCAGCCAAGTTACAGGAAAAGGAGGGTCCCAGCATTTT.